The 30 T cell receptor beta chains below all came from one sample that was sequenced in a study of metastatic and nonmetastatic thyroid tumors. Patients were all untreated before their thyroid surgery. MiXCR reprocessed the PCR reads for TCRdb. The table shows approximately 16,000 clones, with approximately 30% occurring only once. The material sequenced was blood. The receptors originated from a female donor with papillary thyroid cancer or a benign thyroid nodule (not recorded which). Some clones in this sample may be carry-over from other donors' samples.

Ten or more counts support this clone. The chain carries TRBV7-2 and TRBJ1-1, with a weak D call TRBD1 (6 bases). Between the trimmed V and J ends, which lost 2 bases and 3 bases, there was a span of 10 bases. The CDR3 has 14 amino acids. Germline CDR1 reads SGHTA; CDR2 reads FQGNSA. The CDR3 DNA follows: TGTGCCAGCAGCTTACTCCAGGGGTACACTGAAGCTTTCTTT. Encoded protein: CASSLLQGYTEAFF.

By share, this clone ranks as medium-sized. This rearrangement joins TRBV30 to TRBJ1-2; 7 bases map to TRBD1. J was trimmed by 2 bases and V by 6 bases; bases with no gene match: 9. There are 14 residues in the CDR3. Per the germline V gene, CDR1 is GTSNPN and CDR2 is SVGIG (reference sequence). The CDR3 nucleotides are TGTGCCTGCCACCCCACGGACAGGAACTATGGCTACACCTTC. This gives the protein CACHPTDRNYGYTF.

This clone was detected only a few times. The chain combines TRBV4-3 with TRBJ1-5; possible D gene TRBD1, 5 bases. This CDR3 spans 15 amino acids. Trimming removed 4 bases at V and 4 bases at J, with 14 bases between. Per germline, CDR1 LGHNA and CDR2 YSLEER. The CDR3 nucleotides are TGCGCCAGCAGCCGAGCAACGGGGCTTAATCAGCCCCAGCATTTT. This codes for CASSRATGLNQPQHF.

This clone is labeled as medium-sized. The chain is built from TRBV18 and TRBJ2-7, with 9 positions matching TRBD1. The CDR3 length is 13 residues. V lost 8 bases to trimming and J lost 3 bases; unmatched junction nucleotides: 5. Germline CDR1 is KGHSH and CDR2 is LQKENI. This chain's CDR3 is CASTRDRVYEQYF. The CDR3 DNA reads TGTGCCAGCACTCGGGACAGGGTCTACGAGCAGTACTTC. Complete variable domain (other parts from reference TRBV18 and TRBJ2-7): NAGVMQNPRHLVRRRGQEARLRCSPMKGHSHVYWYRQLPEEGLKFMVYLQKENIIDESGMPKERFSAEFPKEGPSILRIQQVVRGDSAAYFCASTRDRVYEQYFGPGTRLTVT.

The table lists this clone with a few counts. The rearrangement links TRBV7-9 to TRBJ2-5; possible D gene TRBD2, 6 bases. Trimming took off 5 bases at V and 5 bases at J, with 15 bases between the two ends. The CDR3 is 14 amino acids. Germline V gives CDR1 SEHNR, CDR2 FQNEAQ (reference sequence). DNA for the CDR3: TGTGCCAGCAGCGTCCCCCGGGGACTGGAGACCCAGTACTTC. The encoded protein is CASSVPRGLETQYF.

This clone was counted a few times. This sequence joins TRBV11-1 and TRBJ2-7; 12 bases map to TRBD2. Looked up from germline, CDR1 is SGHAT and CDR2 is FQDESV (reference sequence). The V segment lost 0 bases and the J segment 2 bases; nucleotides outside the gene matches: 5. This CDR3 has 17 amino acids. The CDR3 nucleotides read TGTGCCAGCAGCTTAGCGGCTCCTAGCGGGAGGGCCTACGAGCAGTACTTC. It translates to CASSLAAPSGRAYEQYF.

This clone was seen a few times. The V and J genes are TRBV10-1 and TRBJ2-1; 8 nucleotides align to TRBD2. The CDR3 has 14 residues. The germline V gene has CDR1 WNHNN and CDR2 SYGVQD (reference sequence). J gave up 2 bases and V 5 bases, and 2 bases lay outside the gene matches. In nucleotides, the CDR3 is TGCGCCAGCAGTACGGGAGGGCCCTACAATGAGCAGTTCTTC. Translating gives CASSTGGPYNEQFF.

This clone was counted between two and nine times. The CDR3 DNA reads as TGTGCCAGCAGCAGTGTTAATTCACCCCTCCACTTT. Translation: CASSSVNSPLHF. The gene calls are TRBV28 and TRBJ1-6; D gene uncertain. Germline assignment: CDR1 MDHEN and CDR2 SYDVKM. The CDR3 runs to 12 residues. V lost 6 bases and J lost 6, with 6 bases in between.

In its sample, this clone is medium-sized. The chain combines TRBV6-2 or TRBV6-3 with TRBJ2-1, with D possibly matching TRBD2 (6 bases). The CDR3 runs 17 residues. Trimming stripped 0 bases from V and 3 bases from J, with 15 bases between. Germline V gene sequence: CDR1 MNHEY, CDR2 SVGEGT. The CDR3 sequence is CASSYSPPGGIYNEQFF. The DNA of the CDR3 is TGTGCCAGCAGTTACTCCCCCCCCGGCGGGATCTACAATGAGCAGTTCTTC.

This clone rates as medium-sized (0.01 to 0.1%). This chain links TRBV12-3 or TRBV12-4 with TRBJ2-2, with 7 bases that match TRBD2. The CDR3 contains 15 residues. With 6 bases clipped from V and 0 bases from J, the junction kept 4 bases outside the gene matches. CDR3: CASSGRGANTGELFF. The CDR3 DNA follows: TGTGCCAGCAGCGGCCGGGGGGCGAACACCGGGGAGCTGTTTTTT.

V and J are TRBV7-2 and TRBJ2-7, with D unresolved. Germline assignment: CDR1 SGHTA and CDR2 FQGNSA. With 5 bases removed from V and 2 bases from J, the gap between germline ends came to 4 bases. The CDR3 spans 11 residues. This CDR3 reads CASSSAYEQYF. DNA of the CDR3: TGTGCCAGCAGCAGCGCCTACGAGCAGTACTTC.

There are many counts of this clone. The CDR3 region has the DNA TGTGCCAGCAGCTTGGCCGACCCATACTCCTACAATGAGCAGTTCTTC. Translated, it gives CASSLADPYSYNEQFF. The rearrangement joins TRBV5-5 to TRBJ2-1, with D hard to call. CDR3 length equals 16 residues. V was cut by 0 bases and J by 0 bases, with 10 bases left in between. The germline V gene has CDR1 SGHKS and CDR2 YYEKEE (reference sequence).

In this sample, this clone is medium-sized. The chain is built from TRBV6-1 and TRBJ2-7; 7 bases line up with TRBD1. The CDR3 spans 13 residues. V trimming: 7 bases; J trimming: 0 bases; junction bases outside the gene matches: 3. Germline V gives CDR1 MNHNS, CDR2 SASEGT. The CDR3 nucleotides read TGTGCCAGCATACCAGGGGGCTCCTACGAGCAGTACTTC. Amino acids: CASIPGGSYEQYF.

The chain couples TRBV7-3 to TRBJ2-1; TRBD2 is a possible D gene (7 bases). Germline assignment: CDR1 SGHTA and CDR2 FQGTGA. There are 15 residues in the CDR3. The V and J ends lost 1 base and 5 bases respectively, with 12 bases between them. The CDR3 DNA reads TGTGCCAGCAGCTTAAGCTGGGGGGGGCACAATGAGCAGTTCTTC. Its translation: CASSLSWGGHNEQFF.

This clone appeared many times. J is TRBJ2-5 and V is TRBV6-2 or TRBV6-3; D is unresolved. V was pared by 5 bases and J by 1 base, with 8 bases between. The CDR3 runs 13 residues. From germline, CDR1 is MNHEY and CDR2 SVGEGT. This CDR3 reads CASSGPPQETQYF. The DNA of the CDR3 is TGTGCCAGCAGTGGGCCTCCCCAAGAGACCCAGTACTTC.

This CDR3 is CASRFRGLAGVSADTQYF. As DNA, the CDR3 is TGTGCCAGCAGATTTCGGGGGCTAGCGGGAGTGTCGGCAGATACGCAGTATTTT. The chain uses TRBV12-3 or TRBV12-4 and TRBJ2-3; 10 positions agree with TRBD2. The CDR3 has 18 amino acids. Trimming took 6 bases from V and 4 from J; bases not matched to a gene: 16.

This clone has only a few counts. CDR3 nucleotides: TGTGCCAGCAGCGTAGTAGCGGGGGGCTCCTACGAGCAGTACTTC. It encodes CASSVVAGGSYEQYF. The V and J genes are TRBV2 and TRBJ2-7; 10 bases fit TRBD2. Germline CDR1 and CDR2: SNHLY and FYNNEI. The trim removed 6 bases at V and 0 bases at J, leaving 5 bases unmatched. The CDR3 contains 15 residues.

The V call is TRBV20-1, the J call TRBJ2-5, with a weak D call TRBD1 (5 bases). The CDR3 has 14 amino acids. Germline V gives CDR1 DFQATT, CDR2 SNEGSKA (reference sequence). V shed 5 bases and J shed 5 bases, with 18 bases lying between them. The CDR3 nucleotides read TGCAGTGCTTCCGGACATGGGGCGCTGGAGACCCAGTACTTC. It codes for CSASGHGALETQYF.

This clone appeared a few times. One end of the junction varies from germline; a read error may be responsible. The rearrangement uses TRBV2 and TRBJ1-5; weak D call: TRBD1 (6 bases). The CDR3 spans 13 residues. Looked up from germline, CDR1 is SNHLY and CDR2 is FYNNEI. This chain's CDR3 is CARRGTSNQPKHF. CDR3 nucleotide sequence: TGTGCCAGAAGGGGGACAAGTAATCAGCCCAAGCATTTT.

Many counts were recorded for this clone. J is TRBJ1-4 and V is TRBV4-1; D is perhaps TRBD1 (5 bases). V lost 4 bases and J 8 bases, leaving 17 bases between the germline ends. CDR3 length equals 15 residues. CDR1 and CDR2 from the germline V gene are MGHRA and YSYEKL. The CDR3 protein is CASSRGGDAREKLFF. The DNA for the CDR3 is TGCGCCAGCAGCCGCGGAGGGGACGCCCGGGAAAAACTGTTTTTT.

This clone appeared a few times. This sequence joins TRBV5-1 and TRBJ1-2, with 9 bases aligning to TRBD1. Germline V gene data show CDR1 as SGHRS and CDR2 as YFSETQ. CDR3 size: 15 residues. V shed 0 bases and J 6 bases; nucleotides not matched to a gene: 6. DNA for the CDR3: TGCGCCAGCAGCTTGGGGGGACAGGGAATGGATGGCTACACCTTC. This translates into CASSLGGQGMDGYTF.

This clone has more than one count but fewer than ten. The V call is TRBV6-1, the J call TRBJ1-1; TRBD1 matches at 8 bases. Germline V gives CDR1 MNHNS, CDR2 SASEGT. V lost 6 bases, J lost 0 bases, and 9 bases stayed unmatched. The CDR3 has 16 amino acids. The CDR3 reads CASRDRALGLNTEAFF. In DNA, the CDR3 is TGTGCCAGCAGGGACAGGGCGTTAGGGTTGAACACTGAAGCTTTCTTT.

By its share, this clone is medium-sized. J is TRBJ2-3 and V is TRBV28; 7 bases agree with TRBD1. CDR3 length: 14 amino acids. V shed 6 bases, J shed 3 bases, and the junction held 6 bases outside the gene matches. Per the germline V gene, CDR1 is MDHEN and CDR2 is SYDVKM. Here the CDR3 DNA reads TGTGCCAGCAGCGAGGGGGCGGAGACAGATACGCAGTATTTT. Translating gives CASSEGAETDTQYF.

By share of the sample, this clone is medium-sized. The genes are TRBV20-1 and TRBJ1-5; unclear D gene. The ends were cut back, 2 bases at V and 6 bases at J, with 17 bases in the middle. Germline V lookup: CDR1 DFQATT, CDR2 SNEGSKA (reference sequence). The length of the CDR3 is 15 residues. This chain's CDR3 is CSARLVKGVGQPQHF. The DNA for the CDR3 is TGCAGTGCTAGATTGGTGAAGGGCGTGGGTCAGCCCCAGCATTTT.

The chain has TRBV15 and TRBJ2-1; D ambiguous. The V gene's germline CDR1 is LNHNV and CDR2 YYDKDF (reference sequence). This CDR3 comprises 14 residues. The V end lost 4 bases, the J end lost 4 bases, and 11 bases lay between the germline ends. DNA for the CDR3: TGTGCCACCAGCATTCAGGTTTCTTACAATGAGCAGTTCTTC. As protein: CATSIQVSYNEQFF.

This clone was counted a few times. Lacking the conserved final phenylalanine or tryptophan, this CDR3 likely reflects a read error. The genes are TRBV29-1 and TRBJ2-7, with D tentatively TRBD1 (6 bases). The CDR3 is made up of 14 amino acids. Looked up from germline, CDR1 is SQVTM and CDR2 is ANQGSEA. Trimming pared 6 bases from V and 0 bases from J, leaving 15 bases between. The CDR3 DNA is TGCAGCGTCAACGTGGTGGACAGCTCCTACGAGCAGTACCTC. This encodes CSVNVVDSSYEQYL.

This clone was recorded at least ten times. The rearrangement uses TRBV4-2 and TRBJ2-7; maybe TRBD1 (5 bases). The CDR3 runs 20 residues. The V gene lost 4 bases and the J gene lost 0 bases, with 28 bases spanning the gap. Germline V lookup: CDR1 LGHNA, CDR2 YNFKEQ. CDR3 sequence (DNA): TGTGCCAGCAGCCGTTCGCGAGGACGGACCTCCCAGGGCACCTCCTACGAGCAGTACTTC. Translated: CASSRSRGRTSQGTSYEQYF.

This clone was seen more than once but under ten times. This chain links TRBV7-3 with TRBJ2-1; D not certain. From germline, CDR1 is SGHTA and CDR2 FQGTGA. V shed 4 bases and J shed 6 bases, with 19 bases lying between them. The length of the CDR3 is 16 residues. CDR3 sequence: CASSSTCTIGGNEQFF. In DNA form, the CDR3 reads TGTGCCAGCAGCTCAACCTGCACTATCGGTGGCAATGAGCAGTTCTTC.

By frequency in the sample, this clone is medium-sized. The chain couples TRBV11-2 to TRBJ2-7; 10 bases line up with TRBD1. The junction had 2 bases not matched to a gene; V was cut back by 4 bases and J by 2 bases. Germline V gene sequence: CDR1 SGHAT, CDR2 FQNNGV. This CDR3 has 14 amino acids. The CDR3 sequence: CASSWDRGAYEQYF. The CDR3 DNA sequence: TGTGCCAGCAGCTGGGACAGGGGCGCCTACGAGCAGTACTTC.

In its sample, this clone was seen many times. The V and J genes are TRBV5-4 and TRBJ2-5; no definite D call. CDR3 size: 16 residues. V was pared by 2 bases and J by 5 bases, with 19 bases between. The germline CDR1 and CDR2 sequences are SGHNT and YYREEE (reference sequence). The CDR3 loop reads CASSFTLVGMEETQYF. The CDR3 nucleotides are TGTGCCAGCAGCTTTACGTTGGTAGGGATGGAGGAGACCCAGTACTTC.